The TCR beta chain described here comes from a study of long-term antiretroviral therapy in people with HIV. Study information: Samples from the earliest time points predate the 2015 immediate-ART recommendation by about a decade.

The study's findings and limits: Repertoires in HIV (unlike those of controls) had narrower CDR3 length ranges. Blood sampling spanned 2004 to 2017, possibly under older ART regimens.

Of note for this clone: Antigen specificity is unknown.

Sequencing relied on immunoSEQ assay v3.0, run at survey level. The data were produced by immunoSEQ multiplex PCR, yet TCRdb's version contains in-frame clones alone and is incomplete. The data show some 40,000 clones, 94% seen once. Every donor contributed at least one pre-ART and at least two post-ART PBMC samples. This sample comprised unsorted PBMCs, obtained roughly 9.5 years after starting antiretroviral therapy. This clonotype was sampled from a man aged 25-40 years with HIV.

The CDR3: CSVVGTGLGDTQYF. The CDR3 coding sequence is TGCAGCGTTGTAGGGACAGGGCTCGGAGATACGCAGTATTTT. The V and J genes are TRBV29-1 and TRBJ2-3; 9 nucleotides agree with TRBD1. Losses at the gene ends were 4 bases for V and 5 bases for J; bases not matched to a gene: 7. Germline V gene sequence: CDR1 SQVTM, CDR2 ANQGSEA. This CDR3 is built from 14 residues.